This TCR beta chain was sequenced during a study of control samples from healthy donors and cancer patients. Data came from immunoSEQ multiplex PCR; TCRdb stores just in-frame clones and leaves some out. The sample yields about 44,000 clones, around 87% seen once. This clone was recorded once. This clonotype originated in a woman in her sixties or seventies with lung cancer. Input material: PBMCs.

The CDR3 spells CASSSSSWEPDTQYF. The CDR3 nucleotides are TGTGCCAGCAGCTCTTCTTCCTGGGAGCCAGATACGCAGTATTTT. This chain joins TRBV7-9 and TRBJ2-3, with a weak D call TRBD2 (5 bases). V lost 4 bases to trimming and J lost 4 bases, with 15 bases between them. Germline CDR1 SEHNR, CDR2 FQNEAQ (reference sequence). CDR3 length: 15 residues.